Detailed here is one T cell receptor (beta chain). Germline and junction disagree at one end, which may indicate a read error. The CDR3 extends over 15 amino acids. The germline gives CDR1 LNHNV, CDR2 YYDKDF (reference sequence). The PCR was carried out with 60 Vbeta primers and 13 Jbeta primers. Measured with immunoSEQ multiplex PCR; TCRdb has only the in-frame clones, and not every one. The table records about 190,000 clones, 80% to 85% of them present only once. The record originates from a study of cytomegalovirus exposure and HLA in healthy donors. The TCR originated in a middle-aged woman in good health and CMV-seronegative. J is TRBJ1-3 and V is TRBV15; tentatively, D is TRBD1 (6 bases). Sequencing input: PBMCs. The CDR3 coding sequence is TGTGCCACCAGCCGAGAGACAGGCTCTGGAAACACCATATATTTT. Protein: CATSRETGSGNTIYF.